A single sample is the source of the 8 T cell receptor beta chains below, sequenced in a study of blood T cell repertoires in COVID-19. The data were produced by immunoSEQ multiplex PCR, yet TCRdb's version contains in-frame clones alone and is incomplete. The profile shows around 170,000 clones, 84% of them singletons. The source material was peripheral blood. The receptors were sampled from a man under 40 with active or convalescent COVID-19.

The CDR3: CASSIGRGSGNEKLFF. The CDR3 DNA is TGTGCCAGTAGTATAGGTCGGGGATCGGGTAATGAAAAACTGTTTTTT. The rearrangement uses TRBV19 and TRBJ1-4; D remains unclear. V lost 1 base, J lost 4 bases, and 13 bases lay in between. CDR3 length: 16 residues. From germline, CDR1 is LNHDA and CDR2 SQIVND (reference sequence).

V is TRBV28 and J is TRBJ1-1; 8 nucleotides agree with TRBD1. In germline, CDR1 is MDHEN, CDR2 SYDVKM. The ends lost 5 bases at V and 2 bases at J; junction bases unmatched: 7. The CDR3 spans 15 residues. The DNA of the CDR3 is TGTGCCAGCAGTACCCCCGGGACAGGTAACACTGAAGCTTTCTTT. Amino acid sequence: CASSTPGTGNTEAFF. Based on the CDR3 plus reference TRBV28 and TRBJ1-1, the full variable domain is DVKVTQSSRYLVKRTGEKVFLECVQDMDHENMFWYRQDPGLGLRLIYFSYDVKMKEKGDIPEGYSVSREKKERFSLILESASTNQTSMYLCASSTPGTGNTEAFFGQGTRLTVV.

Concerning this clone: Its ends do not fully match the called genes, so a read error is possible. The chain combines TRBV7-7 with TRBJ2-5; 7 bases are a match to TRBD1. Germline-derived CDR1 and CDR2 are SSHAT and FNYEAQ (reference sequence). The CDR3 is 15 amino acids. The CDR3, as DNA: TGTGCTAGCAGCTTGTTGGGGACAGTCCAAGAGACCCAGTACTTC. Its translation: CASSLLGTVQETQYF.

The chain recombines TRBV5-1 with TRBJ2-7; no firm D call. The CDR3 runs to 15 residues. Germline V gene sequence: CDR1 SGHRS, CDR2 YFSETQ. The V end lost 4 bases, the J end lost 5 bases, and 19 bases lay between the germline ends. CDR3 nucleotide sequence: TGCGCCAGCAGCGTGGCTACGGCGGAAAGAGACGAGCAGTACTTC. Translating gives CASSVATAERDEQYF. Full variable domain (outside the CDR3, taken from reference TRBV5-1 and TRBJ2-7): KAGVTQTPRYLIKTRGQQVTLSCSPISGHRSVSWYQQTPGQGLQFLFEYFSETQRNKGNFPGRFSGRQFSNSRSEMNVSTLELGDSALYLCASSVATAERDEQYFGPGTRLTVT.

This chain joins TRBV30 and TRBJ2-2; 9 bases match TRBD2. After removal of 4 bases from V and 5 bases from J, the junction contained 5 bases not matched to a gene. The CDR3 length is 14 residues. CDR1 is GTSNPN and CDR2 is SVGIG in the germline V gene (reference sequence). The DNA for the CDR3 is TGTGCCTGGACCCCCACTAGCGGGACCGGGGAGCTGTTTTTT. It translates to CAWTPTSGTGELFF.

In the case of this clone: The junction departs from the called germline gene at one end, perhaps through a read error. V usage is TRBV19 and J usage is TRBJ1-4; 7 nucleotides match TRBD1. The CDR3 length is 15 residues. The germline V gene has CDR1 LNHDA and CDR2 SQIVND (reference sequence). As DNA, the CDR3 is TGTGCCAGTAGGATAGGGGGGACAGTGCTTGAAAAACTGTTTTTT. Its translation is CASRIGGTVLEKLFF.

This chain connects TRBV7-8 to TRBJ1-2, with 9 positions matching TRBD1. Germline CDR1 reads SGHVS; CDR2 reads FQNEAQ. The CDR3 has 15 residues. Unmatched junction bases numbered 7, after V lost 5 bases and J lost 3 bases. The CDR3 nucleotides read TGTGCCAGCAGCGGACAGGGGCCCGGGGACTATGGCTACACCTTC. It translates to CASSGQGPGDYGYTF.

The rearrangement links TRBV5-5 to TRBJ2-1; the D gene is possibly TRBD2 (6 bases). Trimming removed 2 bases at V and 0 bases at J, with 15 bases between. Germline assignment: CDR1 SGHKS and CDR2 YYEKEE (reference sequence). The CDR3 is 17 residues long. The CDR3 here is CASSFRPREVSYNEQFF. The CDR3 nucleotides are TGTGCCAGCAGCTTTCGACCCAGGGAGGTCTCCTACAATGAGCAGTTCTTC.